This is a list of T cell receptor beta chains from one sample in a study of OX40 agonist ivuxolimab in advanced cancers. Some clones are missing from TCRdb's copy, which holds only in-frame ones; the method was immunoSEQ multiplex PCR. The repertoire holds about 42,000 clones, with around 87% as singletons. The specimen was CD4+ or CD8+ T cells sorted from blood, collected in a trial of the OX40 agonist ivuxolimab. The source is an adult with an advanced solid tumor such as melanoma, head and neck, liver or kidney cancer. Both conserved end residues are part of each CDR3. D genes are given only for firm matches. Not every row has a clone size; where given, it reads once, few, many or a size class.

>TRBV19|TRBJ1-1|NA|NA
CASSLSLGWVEAFF
TGTGCCAGTAGTCTTTCGTTGGGATGGGTTGAAGCTTTCTTT
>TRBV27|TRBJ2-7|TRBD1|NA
CASRGGQDRTYEQYF
TGTGCCAGCAGGGGGGGACAGGATAGGACCTACGAGCAGTACTTC
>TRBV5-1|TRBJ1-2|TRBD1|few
CASSFRGQQNGYTF
TGCGCCAGCAGCTTTAGGGGACAGCAAAATGGCTACACCTTC
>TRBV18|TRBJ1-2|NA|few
CASSPADKQYGYTF
TGTGCCAGCTCACCAGCCGACAAGCAATATGGCTACACCTTC
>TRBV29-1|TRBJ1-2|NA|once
CSVEVVGYYGYTF
TGCAGCGTTGAGGTCGTGGGGTACTATGGCTACACCTTC
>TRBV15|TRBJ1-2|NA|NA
CATSNSWRGYGYTF
TGTGCCACCAGCAATTCCTGGAGGGGCTATGGCTACACCTTC
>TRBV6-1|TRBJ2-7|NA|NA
CASNLSESYEQYF
TGTGCCAGCAATCTATCAGAATCCTACGAGCAGTACTTC
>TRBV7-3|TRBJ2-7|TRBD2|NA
CASSLGGTTYEQYF
TGTGCCAGCAGCTTAGGTGGGACTACCTACGAGCAGTACTTC
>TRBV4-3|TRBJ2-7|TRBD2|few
CASSQDGTSYEQYF
TGCGCCAGCAGCCAAGATGGGACTAGCTACGAGCAGTACTTC
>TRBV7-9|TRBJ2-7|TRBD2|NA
CASRSGLAGSYEQYF
TGTGCCAGCAGGTCCGGGCTAGCGGGGTCCTACGAGCAGTACTTC
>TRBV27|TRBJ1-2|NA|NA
CASSPLSMGSYGYTF
TGTGCCAGCAGTCCACTTAGTATGGGCTCCTATGGCTACACCTTC
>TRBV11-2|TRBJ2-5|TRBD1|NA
CASRHSGGETQYF
TGTGCCAGCAGGCATTCAGGGGGAGAGACCCAGTACTTC
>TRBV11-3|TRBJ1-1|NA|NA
CASSLGENTEAFF
TGTGCCAGCAGCTTAGGAGAGAACACTGAAGCTTTCTTT
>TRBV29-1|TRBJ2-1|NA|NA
CSVEQRSSYNEQFF
TGCAGCGTTGAACAGCGGAGTTCCTACAATGAGCAGTTCTTC
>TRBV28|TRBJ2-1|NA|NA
CASSPDAYNEQFF
TGTGCCAGCAGTCCGGACGCCTACAATGAGCAGTTCTTC
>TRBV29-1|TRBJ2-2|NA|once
CSVEERGSVSGELFF
TGCAGCGTTGAAGAACGGGGCTCGGTGTCCGGGGAGCTGTTTTTT
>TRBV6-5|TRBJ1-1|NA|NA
CASRLGGDTEAFF
TGTGCCAGCAGGCTGGGGGGGGACACTGAAGCTTTCTTT
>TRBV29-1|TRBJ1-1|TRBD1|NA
CSVTGRDTEAFF
TGCAGTGTGACAGGGAGGGACACTGAAGCTTTCTTT
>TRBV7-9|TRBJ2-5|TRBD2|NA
CASSLASASGDQETQYF
TGTGCCAGCAGCTTAGCTTCGGCTAGCGGGGACCAAGAGACCCAGTACTTC
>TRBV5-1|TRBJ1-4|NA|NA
CASSPWTNEKLFF
TGCGCCAGCAGCCCCTGGACTAATGAAAAACTGTTTTTT
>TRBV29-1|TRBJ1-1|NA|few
CSVEQLEAFF
TGCAGCGTTGAGCAGCTTGAAGCTTTCTTT
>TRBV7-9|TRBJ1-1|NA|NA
CASSSTRSMNTEAFF
TGTGCCAGCAGCTCTACCCGTTCTATGAACACTGAAGCTTTCTTT
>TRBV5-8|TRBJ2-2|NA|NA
CASSIQGSGELFF
TGTGCCAGCAGCATACAGGGTTCGGGGGAGCTGTTTTTT
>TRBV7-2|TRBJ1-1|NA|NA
CASSSWPGAGTEAFF
TGTGCCAGCAGCTCCTGGCCGGGGGCAGGAACTGAAGCTTTCTTT
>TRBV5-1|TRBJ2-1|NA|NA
CASKTGGINEQFF
TGCGCCAGCAAAACGGGTGGAATCAATGAGCAGTTCTTC
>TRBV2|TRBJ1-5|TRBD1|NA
CASSLPGQEVDNQPQHF
TGTGCCAGCAGTCTACCGGGACAGGAGGTAGACAATCAGCCCCAGCATTTT
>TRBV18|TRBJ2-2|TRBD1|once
CASSPLTGGQNTGELFF
TGTGCCAGCTCACCATTAACAGGGGGTCAGAACACCGGGGAGCTGTTTTTT
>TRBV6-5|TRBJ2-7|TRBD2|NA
CASSYGTSGYEQYF
TGTGCCAGCAGTTATGGGACTAGCGGCTACGAGCAGTACTTC
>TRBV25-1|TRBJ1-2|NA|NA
CASSAGEWGYTF
TGTGCCAGCAGTGCCGGGGAGTGGGGCTACACCTTC
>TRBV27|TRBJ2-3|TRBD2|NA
CASSLLTGAGGSTDTQYF
TGTGCCAGCAGTTTATTGACTGGTGCGGGAGGGAGTACAGATACGCAGTATTTT
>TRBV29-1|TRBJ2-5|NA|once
CSVEDVWESAETQYF
TGCAGCGTTGAAGATGTGTGGGAGTCGGCGGAGACCCAGTACTTC
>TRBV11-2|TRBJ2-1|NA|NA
CASSLGPDSYNEQFF
TGTGCCAGCAGCTTAGGTCCCGACTCCTACAATGAGCAGTTCTTC
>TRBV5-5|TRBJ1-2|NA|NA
CASGHSLDYGYTF
TGTGCCAGCGGCCACTCTTTAGACTATGGCTACACCTTC
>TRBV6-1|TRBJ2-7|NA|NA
CATERDTSYEQYF
TGTGCCACCGAACGGGACACTTCCTACGAGCAGTACTTC
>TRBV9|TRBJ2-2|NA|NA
CASSLNTGELFF
TGTGCCAGCAGCTTAAACACCGGGGAGCTGTTTTTT
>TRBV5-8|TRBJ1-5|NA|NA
CASSVVGNQPQHF
TGTGCCAGCAGCGTGGTGGGCAATCAGCCCCAGCATTTT
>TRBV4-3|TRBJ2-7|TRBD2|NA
CASSPEGREGRYEQYF
TGCGCCAGCAGCCCGGAGGGCCGGGAGGGCCGTTACGAGCAGTACTTC
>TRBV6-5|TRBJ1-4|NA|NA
CASSYGQGGEKLFF
TGTGCCAGCAGTTACGGGCAGGGAGGGGAAAAACTGTTTTTT
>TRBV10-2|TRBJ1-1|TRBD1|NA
CASSDMDRGQTEAFF
TGCGCCAGCAGTGATATGGACAGGGGGCAGACTGAAGCTTTCTTT
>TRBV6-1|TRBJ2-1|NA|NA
CASTLGPYNEQFF
TGTGCCAGCACCCTAGGACCCTACAATGAGCAGTTCTTC
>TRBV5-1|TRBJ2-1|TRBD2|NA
CASSLELAGWNEQFF
TGCGCCAGCAGCTTGGAACTAGCGGGATGGAATGAGCAGTTCTTC